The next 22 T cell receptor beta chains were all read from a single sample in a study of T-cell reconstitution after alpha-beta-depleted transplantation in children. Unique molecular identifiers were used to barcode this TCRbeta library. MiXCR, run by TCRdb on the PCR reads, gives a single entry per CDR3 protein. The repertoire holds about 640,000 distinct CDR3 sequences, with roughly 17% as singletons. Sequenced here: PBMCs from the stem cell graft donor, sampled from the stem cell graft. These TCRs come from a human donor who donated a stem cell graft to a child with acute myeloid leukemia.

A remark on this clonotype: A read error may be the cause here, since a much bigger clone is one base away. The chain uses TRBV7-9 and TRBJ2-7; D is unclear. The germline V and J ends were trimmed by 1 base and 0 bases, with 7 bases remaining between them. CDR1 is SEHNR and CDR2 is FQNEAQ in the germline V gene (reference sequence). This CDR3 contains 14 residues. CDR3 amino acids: CASSLGWSSYEQYF. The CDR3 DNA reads TGTGCCAGCAGCTTAGGTTGGAGCTCCTACGAGCAGTACTTC. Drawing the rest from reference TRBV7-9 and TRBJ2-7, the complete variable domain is DTGVSQNPRHKITKRGQNVTFRCDPISEHNRLYWYRQTLGQGPEFLTYFQNEAQLEKSRLLSDRFSAERPKGSFSTLEIQRTEQGDSAMYLCASSLGWSSYEQYFGPGTRLTVT.

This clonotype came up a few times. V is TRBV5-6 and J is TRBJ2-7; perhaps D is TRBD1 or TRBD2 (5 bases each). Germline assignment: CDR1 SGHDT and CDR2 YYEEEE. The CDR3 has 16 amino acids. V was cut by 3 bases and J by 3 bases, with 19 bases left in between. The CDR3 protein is CASSSGRKYFNYEQYF. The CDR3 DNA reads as TGTGCCAGCAGCTCGGGACGGAAATACTTCAACTACGAGCAGTACTTC.

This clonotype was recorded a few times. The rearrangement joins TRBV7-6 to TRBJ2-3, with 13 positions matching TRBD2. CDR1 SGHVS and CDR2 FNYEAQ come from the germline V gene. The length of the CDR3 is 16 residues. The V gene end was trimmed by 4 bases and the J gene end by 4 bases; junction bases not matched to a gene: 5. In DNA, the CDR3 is TGTGCCAGCAGCTCCCGACTAGCGGGGGGCCCAGATACGCAGTATTTT. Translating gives CASSSRLAGGPDTQYF.

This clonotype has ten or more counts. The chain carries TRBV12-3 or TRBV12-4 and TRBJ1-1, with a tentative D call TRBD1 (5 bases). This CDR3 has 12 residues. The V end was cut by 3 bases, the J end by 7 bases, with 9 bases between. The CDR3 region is CASSFGDGEAFF. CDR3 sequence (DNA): TGTGCCAGCAGTTTTGGGGACGGTGAAGCTTTCTTT.

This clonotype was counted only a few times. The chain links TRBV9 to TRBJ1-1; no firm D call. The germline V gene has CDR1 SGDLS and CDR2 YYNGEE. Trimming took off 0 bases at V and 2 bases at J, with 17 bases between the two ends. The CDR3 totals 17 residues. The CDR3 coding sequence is TGTGCCAGCAGCGTAGAGTATTCAACGGCGGTTAACACTGAAGCTTTCTTT. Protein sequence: CASSVEYSTAVNTEAFF.

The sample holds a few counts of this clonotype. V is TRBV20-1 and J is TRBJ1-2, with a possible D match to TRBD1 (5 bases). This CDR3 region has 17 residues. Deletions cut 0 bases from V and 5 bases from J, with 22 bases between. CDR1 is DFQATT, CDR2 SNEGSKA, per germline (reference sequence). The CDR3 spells CSARDRGGGSGDYGYTF. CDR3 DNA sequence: TGCAGTGCTAGAGATCGGGGGGGAGGGTCTGGGGATTATGGCTACACCTTC.

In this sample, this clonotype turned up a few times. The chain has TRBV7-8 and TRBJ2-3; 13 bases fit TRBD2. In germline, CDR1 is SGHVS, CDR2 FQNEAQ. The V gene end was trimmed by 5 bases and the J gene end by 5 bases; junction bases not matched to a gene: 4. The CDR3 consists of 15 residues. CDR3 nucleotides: TGTGCCAGCAGCCCAAGGACTAGCGGGGGAGATACGCAGTATTTT. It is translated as CASSPRTSGGDTQYF.

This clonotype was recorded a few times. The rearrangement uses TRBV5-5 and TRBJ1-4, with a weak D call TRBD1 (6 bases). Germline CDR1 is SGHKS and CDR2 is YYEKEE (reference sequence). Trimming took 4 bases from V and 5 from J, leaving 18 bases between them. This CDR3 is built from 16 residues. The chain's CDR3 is CASSGGRGTHNEKLFF. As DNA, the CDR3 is TGTGCCAGCAGCGGGGGCCGTGGGACTCACAATGAAAAACTGTTTTTT.

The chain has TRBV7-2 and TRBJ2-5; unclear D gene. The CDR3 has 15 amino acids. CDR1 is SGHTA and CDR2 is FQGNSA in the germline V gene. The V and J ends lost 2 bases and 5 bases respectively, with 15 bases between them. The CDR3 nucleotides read TGTGCCAGCAGCTTATACAGCTCCCCAAGCGAGACCCAGTACTTC. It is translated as CASSLYSSPSETQYF.

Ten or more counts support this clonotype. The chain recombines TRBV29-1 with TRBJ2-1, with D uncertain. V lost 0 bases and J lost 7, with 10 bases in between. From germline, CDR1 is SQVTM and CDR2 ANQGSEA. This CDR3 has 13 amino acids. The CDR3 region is CSVEDLVGNEQFF. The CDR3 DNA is TGCAGCGTTGAAGATCTTGTAGGGAATGAGCAGTTCTTC.

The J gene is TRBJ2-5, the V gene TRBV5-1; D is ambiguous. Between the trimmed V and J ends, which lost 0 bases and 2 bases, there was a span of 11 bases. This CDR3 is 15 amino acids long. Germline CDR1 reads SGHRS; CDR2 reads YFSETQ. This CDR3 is CASSLGFRRQETQYF. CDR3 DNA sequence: TGCGCCAGCAGCTTGGGGTTCCGGCGACAAGAGACCCAGTACTTC. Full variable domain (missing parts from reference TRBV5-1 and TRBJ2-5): KAGVTQTPRYLIKTRGQQVTLSCSPISGHRSVSWYQQTPGQGLQFLFEYFSETQRNKGNFPGRFSGRQFSNSRSEMNVSTLELGDSALYLCASSLGFRRQETQYFGPGTRLLVL.

The chain's CDR3 is CASRPTGGLAKNIQYF. The CDR3 nucleotides are TGTGCCAGCAGACCCACAGGGGGACTAGCCAAAAACATTCAGTACTTC. The V and J genes are TRBV12-3 or TRBV12-4 and TRBJ2-4, with 8 bases fitting TRBD1. V was pared by 6 bases and J by 0 bases, with 7 bases of the junction left unmatched. This CDR3 is built from 16 residues.

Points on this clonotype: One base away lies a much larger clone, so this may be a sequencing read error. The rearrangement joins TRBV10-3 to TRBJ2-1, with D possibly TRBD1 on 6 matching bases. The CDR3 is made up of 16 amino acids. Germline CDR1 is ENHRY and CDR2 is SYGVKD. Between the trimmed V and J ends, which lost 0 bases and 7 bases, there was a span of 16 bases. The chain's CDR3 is CAISESKAGVRNEQFF. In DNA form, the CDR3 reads TGTGCCATCAGTGAGTCGAAGGCAGGGGTTAGAAATGAGCAGTTCTTC.

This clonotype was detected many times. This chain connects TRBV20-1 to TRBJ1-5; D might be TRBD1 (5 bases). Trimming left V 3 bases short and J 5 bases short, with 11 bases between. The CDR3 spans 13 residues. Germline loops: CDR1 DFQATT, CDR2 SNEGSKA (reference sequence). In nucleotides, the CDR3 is TGCAGTGCTAGGACGGGACCCCATCAGCCCCAGCATTTT. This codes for CSARTGPHQPQHF.

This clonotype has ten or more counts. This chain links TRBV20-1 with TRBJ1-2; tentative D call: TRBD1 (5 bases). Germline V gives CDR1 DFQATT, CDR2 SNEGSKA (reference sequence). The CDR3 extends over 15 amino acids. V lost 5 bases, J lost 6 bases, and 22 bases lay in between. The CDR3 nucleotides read TGCAGTGCTGCCCCCGGGGCGGGAAGGAGTGATGGCTACACCTTC. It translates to CSAAPGAGRSDGYTF.

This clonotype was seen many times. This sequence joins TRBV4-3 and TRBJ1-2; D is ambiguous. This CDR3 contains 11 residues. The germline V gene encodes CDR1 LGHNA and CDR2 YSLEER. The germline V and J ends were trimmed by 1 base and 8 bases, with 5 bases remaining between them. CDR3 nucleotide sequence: TGCGCCAGCAGCCAAGGGTCAGGCTACACCTTC. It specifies CASSQGSGYTF.

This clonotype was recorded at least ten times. Here the CDR3 reads CASSYSTNLPKLDTQYF. The CDR3 nucleotides read TGTGCCAGCAGTTACTCGACAAACCTTCCTAAGCTGGATACGCAGTATTTT. This chain joins TRBV6-5 and TRBJ2-3; no definite D call. In germline, CDR1 is MNHEY, CDR2 SVGAGI. This CDR3 has 17 residues. Trimming cost V 0 bases and J 6 bases, with 19 bases left between them.

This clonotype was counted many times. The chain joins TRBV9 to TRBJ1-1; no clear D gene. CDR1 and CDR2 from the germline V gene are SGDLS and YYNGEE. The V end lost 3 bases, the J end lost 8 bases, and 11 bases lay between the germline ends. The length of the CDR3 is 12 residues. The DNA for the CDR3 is TGTGCCAGCAGCGCCTCGGAACAGGAAGCTTTCTTT. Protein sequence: CASSASEQEAFF. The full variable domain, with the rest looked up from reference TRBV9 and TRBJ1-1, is DSGVTQTPKHLITATGQRVTLRCSPRSGDLSVYWYQQSLDQGLQFLIQYYNGEERAKGNILERFSAQQFPDLHSELNLSSLELGDSALYFCASSASEQEAFFGQGTRLTVV.

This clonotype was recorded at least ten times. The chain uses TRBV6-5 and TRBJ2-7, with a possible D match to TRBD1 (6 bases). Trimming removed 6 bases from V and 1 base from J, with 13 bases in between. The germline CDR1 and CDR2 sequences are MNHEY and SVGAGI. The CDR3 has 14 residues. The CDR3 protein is CASSPIQGSYEQYF. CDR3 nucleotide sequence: TGTGCCAGCAGCCCCATACAGGGTTCCTACGAGCAGTACTTC.

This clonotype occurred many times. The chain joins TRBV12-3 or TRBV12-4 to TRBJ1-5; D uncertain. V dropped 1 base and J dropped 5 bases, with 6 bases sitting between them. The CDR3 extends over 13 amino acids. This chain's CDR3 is CASSLVGYQPQHF. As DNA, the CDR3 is TGTGCCAGCAGTTTAGTGGGATATCAGCCCCAGCATTTT.

The CDR3 is CASSYYDQETGYTF. In nucleotides, the CDR3 is TGTGCCAGCAGTTATTACGATCAAGAGACCGGCTACACCTTC. The chain combines TRBV6-5 with TRBJ1-2; D is uncertain. The V gene lost 3 bases and the J gene lost 8 bases, with 16 bases spanning the gap. CDR1 and CDR2 from the germline V gene are MNHEY and SVGAGI. The CDR3 has 14 residues.

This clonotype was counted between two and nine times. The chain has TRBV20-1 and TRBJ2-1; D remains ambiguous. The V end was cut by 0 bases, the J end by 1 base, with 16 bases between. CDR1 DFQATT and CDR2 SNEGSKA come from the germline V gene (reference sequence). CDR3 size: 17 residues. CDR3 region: CSARDEGRRSSYNEQFF. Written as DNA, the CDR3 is TGCAGTGCTAGAGATGAAGGACGGCGGTCGTCCTACAATGAGCAGTTCTTC.